One T cell receptor beta chain is described in this entry. Using immunoSEQ multiplex PCR, the repertoire was profiled, and TCRdb retains in-frame clones only, with some absent. The table lists 250,000 to 300,000 clones, 89% of them singletons. These data belong to a study of blood T cell repertoires in COVID-19. The germline V and J ends were trimmed by 2 bases and 3 bases, with 15 bases remaining between them. The CDR3 loop spans 15 amino acids. Per the germline V gene, CDR1 is SGHRS and CDR2 is YFSETQ. The V call is TRBV5-1, the J call TRBJ2-7; maybe TRBD2 (6 bases). The sequenced material came from PBMCs or T cells enriched from blood (not recorded which). This sequence originates from a woman aged 40 to 55 who had recovered from COVID-19. DNA of the CDR3: TGCGCCAGCAGCTTAGGGGCGGGACCAAACTACGAGCAGTACTTC. It yields the protein CASSLGAGPNYEQYF.